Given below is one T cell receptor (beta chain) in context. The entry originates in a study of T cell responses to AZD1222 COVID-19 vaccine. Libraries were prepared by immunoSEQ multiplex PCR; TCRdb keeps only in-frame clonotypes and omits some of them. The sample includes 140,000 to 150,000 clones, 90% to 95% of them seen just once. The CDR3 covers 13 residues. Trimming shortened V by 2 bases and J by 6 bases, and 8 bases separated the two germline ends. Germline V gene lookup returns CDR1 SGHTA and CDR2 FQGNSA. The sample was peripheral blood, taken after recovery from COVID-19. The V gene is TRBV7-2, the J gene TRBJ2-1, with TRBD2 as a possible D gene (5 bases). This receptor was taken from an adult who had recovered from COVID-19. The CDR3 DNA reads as TGTGCCAGCAGCTTATTACTAGGCAATGAGCAGTTCTTC. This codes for CASSLLLGNEQFF.